This T cell receptor beta chain was observed in a study of blood T cell repertoires in COVID-19. As for the study in general: The cDNA or gDNA used as material had been derived from T cells, B-cell-depleted T cells, or PBMCs.

This clone came up once. TCRdb's copy holds only in-frame clones and misses some; the assay was immunoSEQ multiplex PCR. The sample holds approximately 75,000 clones, around 84% seen once. The germline gives CDR1 KGHDR, CDR2 SFDVKD. J lost 2 bases, V lost 2 bases, and 8 bases had no gene match. This CDR3 region has 18 residues. The V call is TRBV24-1, the J call TRBJ2-3; TRBD1 aligns across 11 bases. Sequencing was performed on peripheral blood. This clonotype originated in a woman aged 45-65 years with acute or convalescent COVID-19. CDR3 sequence: CATSDSGTGGSATDTQYF. The CDR3 DNA is TGTGCCACCAGTGATTCCGGGACAGGGGGATCGGCCACAGATACGCAGTATTTT.